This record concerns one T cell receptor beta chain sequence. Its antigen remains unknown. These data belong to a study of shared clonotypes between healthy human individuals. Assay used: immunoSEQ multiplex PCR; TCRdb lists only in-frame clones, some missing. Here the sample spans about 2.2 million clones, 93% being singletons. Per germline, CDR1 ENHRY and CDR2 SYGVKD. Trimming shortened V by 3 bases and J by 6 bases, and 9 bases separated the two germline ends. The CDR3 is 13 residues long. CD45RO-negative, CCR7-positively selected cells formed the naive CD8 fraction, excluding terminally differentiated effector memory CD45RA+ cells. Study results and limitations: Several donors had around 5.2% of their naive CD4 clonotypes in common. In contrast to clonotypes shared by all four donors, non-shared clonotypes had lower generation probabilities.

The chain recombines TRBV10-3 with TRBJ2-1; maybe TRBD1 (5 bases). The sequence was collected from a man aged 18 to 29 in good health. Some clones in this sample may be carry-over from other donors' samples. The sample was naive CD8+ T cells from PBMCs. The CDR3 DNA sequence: TGTGCCATCAGTGACCCTCAGGGCAATGAGCAGTTCTTC. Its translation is CAISDPQGNEQFF.